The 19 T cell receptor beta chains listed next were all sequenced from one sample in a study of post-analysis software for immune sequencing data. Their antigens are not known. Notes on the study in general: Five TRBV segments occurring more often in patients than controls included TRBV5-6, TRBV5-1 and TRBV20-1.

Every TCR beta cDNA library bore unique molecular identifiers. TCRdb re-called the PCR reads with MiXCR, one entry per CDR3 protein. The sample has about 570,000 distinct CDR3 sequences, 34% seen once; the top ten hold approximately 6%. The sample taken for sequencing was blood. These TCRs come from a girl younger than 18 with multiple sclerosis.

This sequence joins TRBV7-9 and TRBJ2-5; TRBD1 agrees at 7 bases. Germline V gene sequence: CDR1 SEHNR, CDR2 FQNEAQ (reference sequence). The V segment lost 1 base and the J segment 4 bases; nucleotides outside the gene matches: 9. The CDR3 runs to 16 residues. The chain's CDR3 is CASSLEGQQSRETQYF. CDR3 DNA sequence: TGTGCCAGCAGCTTAGAGGGACAGCAAAGCCGAGAGACCCAGTACTTC.

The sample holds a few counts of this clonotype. Here the CDR3 DNA reads TGTGCCAGCTCACCAGGGCAGGACACAGATACGCAGTATTTT. Protein sequence: CASSPGQDTDTQYF. This rearrangement joins TRBV18 to TRBJ2-3; no clear D. CDR3 length: 14 residues. CDR1 and CDR2 from the germline V gene are KGHSH and LQKENI. Between the trimmed V and J ends, which lost 2 bases and 2 bases, there was a span of 8 bases.

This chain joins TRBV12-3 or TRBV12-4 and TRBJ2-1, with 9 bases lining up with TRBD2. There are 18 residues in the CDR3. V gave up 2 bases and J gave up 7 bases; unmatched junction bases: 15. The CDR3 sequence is CASSLNSGAGGLINEQFF. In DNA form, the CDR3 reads TGTGCCAGCAGTTTAAATTCTGGGGCGGGGGGGCTGATTAATGAGCAGTTCTTC.

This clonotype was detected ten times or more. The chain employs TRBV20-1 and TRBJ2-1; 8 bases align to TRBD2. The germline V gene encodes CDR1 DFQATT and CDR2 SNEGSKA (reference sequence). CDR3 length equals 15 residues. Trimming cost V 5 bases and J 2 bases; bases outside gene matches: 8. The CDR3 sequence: CSAGDRRGAYNEQFF. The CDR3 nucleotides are TGCAGTGCTGGGGACCGGCGGGGGGCCTACAATGAGCAGTTCTTC.

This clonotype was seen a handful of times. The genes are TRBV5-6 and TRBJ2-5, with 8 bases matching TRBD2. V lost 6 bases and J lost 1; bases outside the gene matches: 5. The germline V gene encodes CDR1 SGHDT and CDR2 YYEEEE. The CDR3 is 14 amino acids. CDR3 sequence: CASTGRGAQETQYF. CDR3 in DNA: TGTGCCAGCACTGGGCGGGGGGCCCAAGAGACCCAGTACTTC. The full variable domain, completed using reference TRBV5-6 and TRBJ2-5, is DAGVTQSPTHLIKTRGQQVTLRCSPKSGHDTVSWYQQALGQGPQFIFQYYEEEERQRGNFPDRFSGHQFPNYSSELNVNALLLGDSALYLCASTGRGAQETQYFGPGTRLLVL.

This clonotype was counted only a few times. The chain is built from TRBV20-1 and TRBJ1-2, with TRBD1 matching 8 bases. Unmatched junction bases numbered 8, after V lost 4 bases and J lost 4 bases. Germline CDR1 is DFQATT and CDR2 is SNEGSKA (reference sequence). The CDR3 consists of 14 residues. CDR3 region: CSAIQGVISYGYTF. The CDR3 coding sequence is TGCAGTGCTATACAGGGGGTGATAAGCTATGGCTACACCTTC.

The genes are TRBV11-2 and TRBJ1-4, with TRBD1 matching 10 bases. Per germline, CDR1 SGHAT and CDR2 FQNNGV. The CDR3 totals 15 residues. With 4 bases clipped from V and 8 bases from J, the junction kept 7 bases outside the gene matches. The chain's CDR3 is CASSSLRTGGEKLFF. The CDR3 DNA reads TGTGCCAGCAGCTCTCTACGGACAGGGGGGGAAAAACTGTTTTTT.

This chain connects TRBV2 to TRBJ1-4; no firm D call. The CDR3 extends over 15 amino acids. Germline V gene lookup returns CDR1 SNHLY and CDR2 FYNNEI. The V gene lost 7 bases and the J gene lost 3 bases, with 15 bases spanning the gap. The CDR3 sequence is CASTREPAANEKLFF. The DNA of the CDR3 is TGTGCCAGCACTCGTGAGCCTGCTGCTAATGAAAAACTGTTTTTT. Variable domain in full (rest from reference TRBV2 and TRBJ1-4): EPEVTQTPSHQVTQMGQEVILRCVPISNHLYFYWYRQILGQKVEFLVSFYNNEISEKSEIFDDQFSVERPDGSNFTLKIRSTKLEDSAMYFCASTREPAANEKLFFGSGTQLSVL.

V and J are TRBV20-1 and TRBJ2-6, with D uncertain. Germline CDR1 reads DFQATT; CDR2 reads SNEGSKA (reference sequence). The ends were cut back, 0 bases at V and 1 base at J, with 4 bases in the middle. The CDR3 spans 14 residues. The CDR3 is CSARETSGANVLTF. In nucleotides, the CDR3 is TGCAGTGCTAGAGAAACTTCTGGGGCCAACGTCCTGACTTTC.

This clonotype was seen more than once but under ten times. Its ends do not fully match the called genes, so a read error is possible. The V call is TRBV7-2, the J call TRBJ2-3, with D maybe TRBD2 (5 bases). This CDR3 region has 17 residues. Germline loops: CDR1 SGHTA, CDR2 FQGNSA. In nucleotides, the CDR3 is TGTGCTAGCAGCTTAGGTACCGGAGGTATACGTATGGATACGCAGTATTTT. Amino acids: CASSLGTGGIRMDTQYF.

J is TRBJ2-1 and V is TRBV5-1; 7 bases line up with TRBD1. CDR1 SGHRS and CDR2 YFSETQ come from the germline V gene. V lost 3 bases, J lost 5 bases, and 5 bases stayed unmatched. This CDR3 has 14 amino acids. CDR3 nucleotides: TGCGCCAGCAGCTCGGGACAGATCGACAATGAGCAGTTCTTC. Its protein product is CASSSGQIDNEQFF.

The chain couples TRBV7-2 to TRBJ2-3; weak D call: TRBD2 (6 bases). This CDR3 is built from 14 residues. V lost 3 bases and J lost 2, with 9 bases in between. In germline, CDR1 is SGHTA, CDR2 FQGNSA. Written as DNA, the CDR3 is TGTGCCAGCAGCTTCACGGGGGACACAGATACGCAGTATTTT. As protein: CASSFTGDTDTQYF.

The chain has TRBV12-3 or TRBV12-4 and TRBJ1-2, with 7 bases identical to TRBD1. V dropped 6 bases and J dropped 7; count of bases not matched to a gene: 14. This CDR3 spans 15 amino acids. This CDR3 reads CASSPRGQSWGGYTF. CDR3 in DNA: TGTGCCAGCAGCCCGCGGGGACAGTCCTGGGGTGGCTACACCTTC.

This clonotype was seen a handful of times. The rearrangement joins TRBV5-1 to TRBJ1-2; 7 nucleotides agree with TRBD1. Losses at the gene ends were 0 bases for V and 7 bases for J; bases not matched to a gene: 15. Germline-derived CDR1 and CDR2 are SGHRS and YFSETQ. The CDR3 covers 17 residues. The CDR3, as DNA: TGCGCCAGCAGCTTGGGCCTCTCGGGGACAGTCGGAGGTGGCTACACCTTC. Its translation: CASSLGLSGTVGGGYTF.

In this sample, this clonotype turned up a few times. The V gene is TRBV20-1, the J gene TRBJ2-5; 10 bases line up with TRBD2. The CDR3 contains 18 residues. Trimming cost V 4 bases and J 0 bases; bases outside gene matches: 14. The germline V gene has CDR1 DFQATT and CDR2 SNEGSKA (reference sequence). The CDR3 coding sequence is TGCAGTGCTAACGAGAGATTAGCGGGGGGCCTCAACCAAGAGACCCAGTACTTC. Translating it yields CSANERLAGGLNQETQYF.

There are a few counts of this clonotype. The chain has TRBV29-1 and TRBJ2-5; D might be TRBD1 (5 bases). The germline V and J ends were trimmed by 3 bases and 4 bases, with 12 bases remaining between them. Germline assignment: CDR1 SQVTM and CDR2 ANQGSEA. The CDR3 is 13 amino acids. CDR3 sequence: CSVDAAGRETQYF. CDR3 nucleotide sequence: TGCAGCGTTGATGCAGCAGGGCGAGAGACCCAGTACTTC. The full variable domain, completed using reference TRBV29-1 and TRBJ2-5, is SAVISQKPSRDICQRGTSLTIQCQVDSQVTMMFWYRQQPGQSLTLIATANQGSEATYESGFVIDKFPISRPNLTFSTLTVSNMSPEDSSIYLCSVDAAGRETQYFGPGTRLLVL.

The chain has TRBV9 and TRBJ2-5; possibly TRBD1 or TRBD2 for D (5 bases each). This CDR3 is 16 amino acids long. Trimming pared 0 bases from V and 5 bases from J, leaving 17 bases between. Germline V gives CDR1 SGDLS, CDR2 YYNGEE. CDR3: CASSVAGTRRLETQYF. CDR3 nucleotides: TGTGCCAGCAGCGTAGCTGGGACCCGCAGGTTGGAGACCCAGTACTTC.

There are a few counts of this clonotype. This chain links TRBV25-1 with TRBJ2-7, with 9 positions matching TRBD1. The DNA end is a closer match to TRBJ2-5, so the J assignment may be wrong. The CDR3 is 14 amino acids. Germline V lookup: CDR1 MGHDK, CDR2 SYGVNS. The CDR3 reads CASSDHRGRETQYF. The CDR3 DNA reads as TGTGCCAGCAGTGACCACAGGGGGCGGGAGACCCAGTACTTC.

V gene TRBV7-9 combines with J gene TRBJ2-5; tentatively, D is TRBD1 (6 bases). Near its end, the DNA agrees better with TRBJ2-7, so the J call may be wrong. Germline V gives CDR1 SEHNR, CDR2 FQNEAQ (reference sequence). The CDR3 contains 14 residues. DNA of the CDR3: TGTGCCAGCAGCTCCACCACAGGGTACCACGAGCAGTACTTC. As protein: CASSSTTGYHEQYF.